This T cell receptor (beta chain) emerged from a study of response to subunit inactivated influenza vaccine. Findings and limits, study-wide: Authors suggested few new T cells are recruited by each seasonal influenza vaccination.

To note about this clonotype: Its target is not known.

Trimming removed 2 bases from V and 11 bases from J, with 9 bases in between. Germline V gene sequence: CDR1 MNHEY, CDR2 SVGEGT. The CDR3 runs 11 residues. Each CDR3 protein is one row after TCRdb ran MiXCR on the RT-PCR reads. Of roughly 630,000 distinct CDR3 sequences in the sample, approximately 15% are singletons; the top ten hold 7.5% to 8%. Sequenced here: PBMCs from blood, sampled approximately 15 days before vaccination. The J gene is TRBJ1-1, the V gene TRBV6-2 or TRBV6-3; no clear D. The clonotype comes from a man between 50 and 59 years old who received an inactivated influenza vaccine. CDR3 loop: CASSYSSGAFF. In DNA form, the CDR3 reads TGTGCCAGCAGTTACAGTTCCGGGGCTTTCTTT.